The 16 T cell receptor beta chains given below trace back to one sample, sequenced in a study of T cell responses to AZD1222 COVID-19 vaccine. Profiled with immunoSEQ multiplex PCR; TCRdb holds only in-frame clones, not every one. The table records about 97,000 clones, about 89% of them present only once. The sequenced sample was peripheral blood, obtained on day 0 of AZD1222 vaccination. These receptors were collected from an adult in good health.

The chain uses TRBV10-3 and TRBJ2-5; 7 bases line up with TRBD1. The J segment lost 3 bases and the V segment lost 7 bases, leaving 8 bases of the junction unmatched. CDR1 and CDR2 from the germline V gene are ENHRY and SYGVKD. The CDR3 has 14 amino acids. The CDR3 region is CAIKRDTGEETQYF. The CDR3 bases are TGTGCCATCAAGCGCGACACAGGGGAAGAGACCCAGTACTTC.

The rearrangement joins TRBV14 to TRBJ2-1; D gene unclear. Germline CDR1 and CDR2: SGHDN and FVKESK. The CDR3 is 14 residues long. Deletions cut 3 bases from V and 7 bases from J, with 13 bases between. The CDR3 DNA reads TGTGCCAGCAGCCATTTGGCGGAGACTAATGAGCAGTTCTTC. This encodes CASSHLAETNEQFF.

The V and J genes are TRBV7-2 and TRBJ1-5, with D hard to call. The CDR3 has 16 amino acids. Germline-derived CDR1 and CDR2 are SGHTA and FQGNSA. V was pared by 1 base and J by 3 bases, with 13 bases between. CDR3 in DNA: TGTGCCAGCAGCTTAGAGGTAGGGCGTACCAATCAGCCCCAGCATTTT. The encoded protein is CASSLEVGRTNQPQHF.

The J gene is TRBJ1-5, the V gene TRBV10-3, with 9 bases lining up with TRBD1. Germline V lookup: CDR1 ENHRY, CDR2 SYGVKD. This CDR3 spans 17 amino acids. The V segment lost 6 bases and the J segment 0 bases; nucleotides outside the gene matches: 9. CDR3 coding DNA: TGTGCCATCAGGGCGGACAGGGGCGGTAATAGCAATCAGCCCCAGCATTTT. Protein product: CAIRADRGGNSNQPQHF.

This clone occurred once. The chain recombines TRBV12-3 or TRBV12-4 with TRBJ1-2; 7 positions agree with TRBD1. The CDR3 runs to 12 residues. Germline trimming cut 7 bases from V and 4 bases from J; bases unmatched to any gene: 3. CDR3 residues: CASTRDSYGYTF. CDR3 DNA: TGTGCCAGCACCCGGGACAGCTATGGCTACACCTTC.

CDR3 nucleotides: TGTGCCAGCACCGGGGGGCGGTCAACTAATGAAAAACTGTTTTTT. Its translation is CASTGGRSTNEKLFF. This rearrangement joins TRBV21-1 to TRBJ1-4. TRBV21-1 is listed as a pseudogene. The CDR3 is 15 amino acids.

This rearrangement joins TRBV5-1 to TRBJ2-3, with D perhaps matching TRBD1 (6 bases). Trimming took 1 base from V and 0 from J, leaving 18 bases between them. The germline gives CDR1 SGHRS, CDR2 YFSETQ. This CDR3 contains 18 residues. CDR3 bases: TGCGCCAGCAGCTTGTGGACCGGGACAAGGTATAGCACAGATACGCAGTATTTT. It encodes CASSLWTGTRYSTDTQYF.

V usage is TRBV11-1 and J usage is TRBJ1-5, with D possibly being TRBD1 (5 bases). Deletions cut 5 bases from V and 6 bases from J, with 11 bases between. This CDR3 has 13 amino acids. Looked up from germline, CDR1 is SGHAT and CDR2 is FQDESV (reference sequence). CDR3 nucleotides: TGTGCCAGCAGCCCGGCGGGGGGTCAGCCCCAGCATTTT. It translates to CASSPAGGQPQHF.

This clone was recorded only once. The chain is built from TRBV3-1 (or the pseudogene TRBV3-2) and TRBJ2-5, with 9 positions matching TRBD2. Germline CDR1 reads LGHDT; CDR2 reads YNNKEL (reference sequence). V trimming: 4 bases; J trimming: 5 bases; junction bases outside the gene matches: 8. The CDR3 runs 15 residues. CDR3 loop: CASSPLLAGRETQYF. DNA of the CDR3: TGTGCCAGCAGCCCCCTCCTAGCGGGGAGGGAGACCCAGTACTTC.

The genes are TRBV12-3 or TRBV12-4 and TRBJ1-1; TRBD1 is a possible D gene (5 bases). Trimming took 6 bases from V and 2 from J, leaving 10 bases between them. CDR3 length: 13 amino acids. CDR3 in DNA: TGTGCCAGCAGCTCACAGGATAACACTGAAGCTTTCTTT. Its protein is CASSSQDNTEAFF.

The chain recombines TRBV20-1 with TRBJ2-7; 7 bases match TRBD1. With 3 bases clipped from V and 6 bases from J, the junction kept 8 bases outside the gene matches. The CDR3 consists of 13 residues. Germline V gene sequence: CDR1 DFQATT, CDR2 SNEGSKA (reference sequence). The CDR3 loop is CSASMGTVGEQYF. CDR3 in DNA: TGCAGTGCTAGTATGGGGACAGTCGGCGAGCAGTACTTC.

This chain connects TRBV19 to TRBJ1-1; 8 nucleotides line up with TRBD1. This CDR3 contains 15 residues. The V segment lost 7 bases and the J segment 3 bases; nucleotides outside the gene matches: 10. CDR1 LNHDA and CDR2 SQIVND come from the germline V gene (reference sequence). The CDR3: CASMRTGGRHTEAFF. The CDR3 nucleotides read TGTGCCAGTATGAGAACAGGGGGTCGGCACACTGAAGCTTTCTTT. The full variable domain, its missing parts supplied by reference TRBV19 and TRBJ1-1, is DGGITQSPKYLFRKEGQNVTLSCEQNLNHDAMYWYRQDPGQGLRLIYYSQIVNDFQKGDIAEGYSVSREKKESFPLTVTSAQKNPTAFYLCASMRTGGRHTEAFFGQGTRLTVV.

This chain connects TRBV13 to TRBJ1-4; D is unclear. In germline, CDR1 is PRHDT, CDR2 FYEKMQ (reference sequence). The length of the CDR3 is 20 residues. Trimming removed 3 bases from V and 0 bases from J, with 23 bases in between. CDR3 sequence: CASSFFHRFQETPTNEKLFF. The CDR3 DNA sequence: TGTGCCAGCAGCTTTTTCCATAGGTTCCAGGAGACTCCAACTAATGAAAAACTGTTTTTT.

The gene calls are TRBV28 and TRBJ2-7; 9 bases fit TRBD2. The germline V gene has CDR1 MDHEN and CDR2 SYDVKM. V gave up 3 bases and J gave up 2 bases; unmatched junction bases: 2. The CDR3 totals 14 residues. CDR3: CASSFAGGAYEQYF. Written as DNA, the CDR3 is TGTGCCAGCAGTTTTGCGGGGGGGGCCTACGAGCAGTACTTC.

J is TRBJ2-7 and V is TRBV19; 7 bases map to TRBD2. Germline CDR1 reads LNHDA; CDR2 reads SQIVND (reference sequence). With V trimmed by 7 bases and J by 6 bases, 9 bases remained unmatched. The CDR3 runs 13 residues. The CDR3 reads CASTGGRAREQYF. In DNA form, the CDR3 reads TGTGCCAGTACCGGCGGGAGAGCCCGCGAGCAGTACTTC.

The chain joins TRBV5-1 to TRBJ2-1, with TRBD2 identical over 7 bases. Germline-derived CDR1 and CDR2 are SGHRS and YFSETQ. CDR3 size: 15 residues. Germline trimming cut 0 bases from V and 5 bases from J; bases unmatched to any gene: 5. CDR3 sequence reads: CASSLEIAGHNEQFF. CDR3 nucleotides: TGCGCCAGCAGCTTGGAAATAGCGGGCCACAATGAGCAGTTCTTC.